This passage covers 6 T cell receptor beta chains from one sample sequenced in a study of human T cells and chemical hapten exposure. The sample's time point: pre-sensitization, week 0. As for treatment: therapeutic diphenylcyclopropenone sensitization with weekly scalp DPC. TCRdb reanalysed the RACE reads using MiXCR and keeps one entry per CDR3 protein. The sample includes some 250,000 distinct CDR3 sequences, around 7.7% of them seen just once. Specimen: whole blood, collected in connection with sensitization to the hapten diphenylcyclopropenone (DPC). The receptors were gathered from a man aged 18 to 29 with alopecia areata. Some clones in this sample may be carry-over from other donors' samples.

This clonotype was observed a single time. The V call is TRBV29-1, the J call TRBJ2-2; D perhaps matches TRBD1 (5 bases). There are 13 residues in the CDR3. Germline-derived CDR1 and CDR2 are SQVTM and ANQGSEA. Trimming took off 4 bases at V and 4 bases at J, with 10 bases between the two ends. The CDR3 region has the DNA TGCAGCGTTGTGGGGCTAAGCACCGGGGAGCTGTTTTTT. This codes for CSVVGLSTGELFF.

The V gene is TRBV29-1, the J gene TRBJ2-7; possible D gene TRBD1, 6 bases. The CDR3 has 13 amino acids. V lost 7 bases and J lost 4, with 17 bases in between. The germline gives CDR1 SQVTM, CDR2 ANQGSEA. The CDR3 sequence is CSADLDSAYEQYF. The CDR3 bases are TGCAGCGCTGACTTGGACAGCGCGTACGAGCAGTACTTC.

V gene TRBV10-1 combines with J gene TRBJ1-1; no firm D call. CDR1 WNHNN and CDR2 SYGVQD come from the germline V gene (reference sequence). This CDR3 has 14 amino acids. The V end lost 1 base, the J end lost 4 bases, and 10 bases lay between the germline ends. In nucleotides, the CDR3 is TGCGCCAGCAGTGAGTACACTGGATCCACTGAAGCTTTCTTT. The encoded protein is CASSEYTGSTEAFF.

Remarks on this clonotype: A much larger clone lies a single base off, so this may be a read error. The CDR3 nucleotides are TGCGCCAGCAGCTTGGAACAGGGAGGGTACGAGCAGTACTTC. Residues: CASSLEQGGYEQYF. The chain recombines TRBV5-1 with TRBJ2-7; TRBD2 is a possible D gene (7 bases). In germline, CDR1 is SGHRS, CDR2 YFSETQ. The length of the CDR3 is 14 residues. Trimming stripped 0 bases from V and 4 bases from J, with 11 bases between. Using reference TRBV5-1 and TRBJ2-7 for the parts outside the CDR3, the full variable domain is KAGVTQTPRYLIKTRGQQVTLSCSPISGHRSVSWYQQTPGQGLQFLFEYFSETQRNKGNFPGRFSGRQFSNSRSEMNVSTLELGDSALYLCASSLEQGGYEQYFGPGTRLTVT.

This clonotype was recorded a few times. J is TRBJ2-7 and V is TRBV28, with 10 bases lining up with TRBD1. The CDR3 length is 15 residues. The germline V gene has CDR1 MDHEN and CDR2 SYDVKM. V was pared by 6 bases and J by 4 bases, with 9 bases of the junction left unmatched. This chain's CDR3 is CASSPPGQGKYEQYV. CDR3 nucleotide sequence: TGTGCCAGCAGCCCTCCGGGACAGGGGAAATACGAGCAGTACGTC.

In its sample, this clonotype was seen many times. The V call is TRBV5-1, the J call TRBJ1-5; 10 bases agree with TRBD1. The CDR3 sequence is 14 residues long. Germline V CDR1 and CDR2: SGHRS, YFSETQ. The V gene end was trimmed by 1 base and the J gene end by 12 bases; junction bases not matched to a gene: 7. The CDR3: CASSLSGQGGVQHF. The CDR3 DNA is TGCGCCAGCAGCTTGTCTGGACAGGGGGGAGTCCAGCATTTT.